This TCR beta chain was identified in a study of blood T cell repertoires in COVID-19. Study as a whole: Donors in the United States, Italy and Spain gave samples during acute or convalescent COVID-19. T cells, B-cell-depleted T cells, or PBMCs provided the cDNA or gDNA that served as material.

Per the original data handling: Using reference gene primer amplification, nucleated cell counts were estimated. Profiling relied on immunoSEQ multiplex PCR, and the TCRdb table lists in-frame clones only, not all of them. V and J calls and clone size are as listed in that table; D and trimming were resolved from the DNA. The sample has tens of thousands of clones, about 86% seen once. The count of this clone is one. V was clipped by 6 bases and J by 2 bases; unmatched bases: 4. Germline CDR1 MNHEY, CDR2 SMNVEV (reference sequence). CDR3 size: 14 residues. The sequenced sample was peripheral blood. This sequence was found in a human donor in a cohort sampled during active COVID-19. The rearrangement joins TRBV27 to TRBJ1-2; 9 nucleotides align to TRBD1. The CDR3 DNA sequence: TGTGCCAGCAGGAGACAGGGGGGCAACTATGGCTACACCTTC. It specifies CASRRQGGNYGYTF.